Listed below are T cell receptor beta chains from one sample, sequenced in a study of cytomegalovirus exposure and HLA in healthy donors. The method was immunoSEQ multiplex PCR; TCRdb's version includes in-frame clones alone and lacks a portion of them. The table has about 140,000 clones, 60% to 85% seen once. Sequencing was carried out using PBMCs. The source is a man aged 18-30 years in good health and CMV-seronegative. Each CDR3 is given with its conserved first and last residue. Fields, in order: V gene, J gene, D gene, clone size, CDR3 length, CDR3 DNA, CDR3 protein. A D gene is named only where the DNA matches it firmly. Rows may omit the clone size; those that give it use once, few, many or a size class.

V gene: TRBV7-8; J gene: TRBJ1-2; D gene: TRBD1; clone size: NA; CDR3 length: 15; CDR3 DNA: TGTGCCAGCAGCCCAGGGACAGGGGGAGGCTATGGCTACACCTTC; CDR3 protein: CASSPGTGGGYGYTF
V gene: TRBV2; J gene: TRBJ1-6; D gene: NA; clone size: NA; CDR3 length: 14; CDR3 DNA: TGTGCCAGTGGGGAGAGCTCCTATAATTCACCCCTCCACTTT; CDR3 protein: CASGESSYNSPLHF
V gene: TRBV5-1; J gene: TRBJ2-2; D gene: NA; clone size: NA; CDR3 length: 14; CDR3 DNA: TGCGCCAGCAGAGTGTTACAGGACACCGGGGAGCTGTTTTTT; CDR3 protein: CASRVLQDTGELFF
V gene: TRBV27; J gene: TRBJ2-3; D gene: NA; clone size: NA; CDR3 length: 14; CDR3 DNA: TGTGCCAGCAGTTTACCCCGTAGCACAGATACGCAGTATTTT; CDR3 protein: CASSLPRSTDTQYF
V gene: TRBV27; J gene: TRBJ1-1; D gene: TRBD1; clone size: NA; CDR3 length: 14; CDR3 DNA: TGTGCCAGCAGTCTGGACAGGAAAAGGACTGAAGCTTTCTTT; CDR3 protein: CASSLDRKRTEAFF
V gene: TRBV5-6; J gene: TRBJ1-3; D gene: NA; clone size: few; CDR3 length: 17; CDR3 DNA: TGTGCCAGCAGCATCCCACGGGACACCCACTCTGGAAACACCATATATTTT; CDR3 protein: CASSIPRDTHSGNTIYF
V gene: TRBV5-4; J gene: TRBJ1-2; D gene: NA; clone size: NA; CDR3 length: 16; CDR3 DNA: TGTGCCAGCAGCTCGAGGATGGCCGCCGGGGGCTATGGCTACACCTTC; CDR3 protein: CASSSRMAAGGYGYTF
V gene: TRBV6-5; J gene: TRBJ1-1; D gene: NA; clone size: few; CDR3 length: 15; CDR3 DNA: TGTGCCAGCAGCTTTGCGGGGGTGGAAAACACTGAAGCTTTCTTT; CDR3 protein: CASSFAGVENTEAFF
V gene: TRBV7-2; J gene: TRBJ1-2; D gene: NA; clone size: NA; CDR3 length: 14; CDR3 DNA: TGTGCCAGCAGCTTAAGGGTCGGGGACTATGGCTACACCTTC; CDR3 protein: CASSLRVGDYGYTF
V gene: TRBV27; J gene: TRBJ2-7; D gene: NA; clone size: NA; CDR3 length: 13; CDR3 DNA: TGTGCCAGCAGTTTATCCTCTCCCTACGAGCAGTACTTC; CDR3 protein: CASSLSSPYEQYF
V gene: TRBV5-1; J gene: TRBJ2-5; D gene: NA; clone size: few; CDR3 length: 11; CDR3 DNA: TGCGCCAGCAGCTTGGCGGAGACCCAGTACTTC; CDR3 protein: CASSLAETQYF
V gene: TRBV6-1; J gene: TRBJ2-1; D gene: NA; clone size: NA; CDR3 length: 16; CDR3 DNA: TGTGCCAGCAGTGAAGTGGGGGGAAGCTCCTACAATGAGCAGTTCTTC; CDR3 protein: CASSEVGGSSYNEQFF
V gene: TRBV9; J gene: TRBJ2-3; D gene: NA; clone size: NA; CDR3 length: 14; CDR3 DNA: TGTGCCAGCAGCGTAGCTAGGGGGGGCCCGGCGCAGTATTTT; CDR3 protein: CASSVARGGPAQYF
V gene: TRBV7-9; J gene: TRBJ2-7; D gene: NA; clone size: NA; CDR3 length: 11; CDR3 DNA: TGTGCCAGCAGCTACGACTACGAGCAGTACTTC; CDR3 protein: CASSYDYEQYF
V gene: TRBV5-4; J gene: TRBJ1-2; D gene: TRBD1; clone size: NA; CDR3 length: 13; CDR3 DNA: TGTGCCAGCAGCCGGGACAGCAACTATGGCTACACCTTC; CDR3 protein: CASSRDSNYGYTF
V gene: TRBV19; J gene: TRBJ1-2; D gene: TRBD1; clone size: NA; CDR3 length: 14; CDR3 DNA: TGTGCCAGTAGTCCGGACAGGGCGAACTATGGCTACACCTTC; CDR3 protein: CASSPDRANYGYTF
V gene: TRBV5-6; J gene: TRBJ1-2; D gene: NA; clone size: few; CDR3 length: 13; CDR3 DNA: TGTGCCAGCAGCTTAATGTCGGGGTACGGCTACACCTTC; CDR3 protein: CASSLMSGYGYTF
V gene: TRBV18; J gene: TRBJ1-6; D gene: TRBD1; clone size: NA; CDR3 length: 13; CDR3 DNA: TGTGCCAGCTCACCGTCGACAGGGACTCCCCTCCACTTT; CDR3 protein: CASSPSTGTPLHF
V gene: TRBV30; J gene: TRBJ1-1; D gene: TRBD1; clone size: NA; CDR3 length: 14; CDR3 DNA: TGTGCCTGGACCATAGACAGGGCGCACACTGAAGCTTTCTTT; CDR3 protein: CAWTIDRAHTEAFF
V gene: TRBV29-1; J gene: TRBJ2-3; D gene: NA; clone size: NA; CDR3 length: 12; CDR3 DNA: TGCAGCGTTGTGGGGGGGGCCGATACGCAGTATTTT; CDR3 protein: CSVVGGADTQYF
V gene: TRBV9; J gene: TRBJ2-6; D gene: TRBD1; clone size: NA; CDR3 length: 18; CDR3 DNA: TGTGCCAGCAGCCTAACGACAGGGGGAAGCTCTGGGGCCAACGTCCTGACTTTC; CDR3 protein: CASSLTTGGSSGANVLTF
V gene: TRBV7-8; J gene: TRBJ1-6; D gene: NA; clone size: NA; CDR3 length: 17; CDR3 DNA: TGTGCCAGCAGCCCCTCCGGGTTTACCTCCTATAATTCCCCCCTCCACTTT; CDR3 protein: CASSPSGFTSYNSPLHF
V gene: TRBV5-1; J gene: TRBJ2-7; D gene: TRBD1; clone size: NA; CDR3 length: 17; CDR3 DNA: TGCGCCAGCAGCTTGAACGGGCAGGGGGTACATCCCTACGAGCAGTACTTC; CDR3 protein: CASSLNGQGVHPYEQYF
V gene: TRBV5-6; J gene: TRBJ2-3; D gene: NA; clone size: NA; CDR3 length: 15; CDR3 DNA: TGTGCCAGCAACTTGGCAGGGGCGGGCACAGATACGCAGTATTTT; CDR3 protein: CASNLAGAGTDTQYF
V gene: TRBV5-6; J gene: TRBJ2-3; D gene: TRBD1; clone size: NA; CDR3 length: 14; CDR3 DNA: TGTGCCAGCAGGTCGGGACAGTACACAGATACGCAGTATTTT; CDR3 protein: CASRSGQYTDTQYF
V gene: TRBV30; J gene: TRBJ2-1; D gene: TRBD2; clone size: once; CDR3 length: 17; CDR3 DNA: TGTGCCTGGAGACTAGCGGGGGGGCCGGGGTCCTACAATGAGCAGTTCTTC; CDR3 protein: CAWRLAGGPGSYNEQFF
V gene: TRBV20-1; J gene: TRBJ1-1; D gene: NA; clone size: NA; CDR3 length: 11; CDR3 DNA: TGCAGTGCTAGCGGGAACACTGAAGCTTTCTTT; CDR3 protein: CSASGNTEAFF
V gene: TRBV5-4; J gene: TRBJ1-3; D gene: NA; clone size: NA; CDR3 length: 16; CDR3 DNA: TGTGCCAGCAGCTTGGGGGAAGGGGGCTCTGGAAACACCATATATTTT; CDR3 protein: CASSLGEGGSGNTIYF
V gene: TRBV6-5; J gene: TRBJ2-2; D gene: TRBD1; clone size: NA; CDR3 length: 15; CDR3 DNA: TGTGCCAGCAGTCGGACAGGATCACTAGATGTGGAGCTGTTTTTT; CDR3 protein: CASSRTGSLDVELFF
V gene: TRBV9; J gene: TRBJ2-7; D gene: NA; clone size: NA; CDR3 length: 14; CDR3 DNA: TGTGCCAGCAGCGTAGCGGAGGGATCCTACGAGCAGTACTTC; CDR3 protein: CASSVAEGSYEQYF
V gene: TRBV27; J gene: TRBJ2-7; D gene: TRBD1; clone size: NA; CDR3 length: 16; CDR3 DNA: TGTGCCAGCAGTTCCCGACAGGGTTGGAGTCCCCACGAGCAGTACTTC; CDR3 protein: CASSSRQGWSPHEQYF
V gene: TRBV18; J gene: TRBJ1-1; D gene: NA; clone size: once; CDR3 length: 14; CDR3 DNA: TGTGCCAGCTCACCACCGGGCACGAACACTGAAGCTTTCTTT; CDR3 protein: CASSPPGTNTEAFF
V gene: TRBV7-6; J gene: TRBJ2-7; D gene: TRBD1; clone size: NA; CDR3 length: 15; CDR3 DNA: TGTGCCAGCAGCCCAGGGACAGGTCCCTCCTACGAGCAGTACTTC; CDR3 protein: CASSPGTGPSYEQYF
V gene: TRBV5-1; J gene: TRBJ2-5; D gene: NA; clone size: NA; CDR3 length: 14; CDR3 DNA: TGCGCCAGCAGCAACCAGGGGTACCAAGAGACCCAGTACTTC; CDR3 protein: CASSNQGYQETQYF
V gene: TRBV4-3; J gene: TRBJ2-7; D gene: NA; clone size: NA; CDR3 length: 16; CDR3 DNA: TGCGCCAGCAGCCAAACCTCCAGGGGTGAGAGGTACGAGCAGTACTTC; CDR3 protein: CASSQTSRGERYEQYF
V gene: TRBV7-9; J gene: TRBJ1-1; D gene: NA; clone size: NA; CDR3 length: 15; CDR3 DNA: TGTGCCAGCAGCTCAGCCCAGGGGTTGGGGACTGAAGCTTTCTTT; CDR3 protein: CASSSAQGLGTEAFF
V gene: TRBV7-9; J gene: TRBJ2-5; D gene: TRBD2; clone size: NA; CDR3 length: 14; CDR3 DNA: TGTGCCACCACGGCTAGCGGGGGGGCCGAGACCCAGTACTTC; CDR3 protein: CATTASGGAETQYF
V gene: TRBV5-1; J gene: TRBJ2-3; D gene: NA; clone size: NA; CDR3 length: 13; CDR3 DNA: TGCGCCAGCGGGGGGGCTGAGACAGATACGCAGTATTTT; CDR3 protein: CASGGAETDTQYF
V gene: TRBV19; J gene: TRBJ1-1; D gene: NA; clone size: NA; CDR3 length: 13; CDR3 DNA: TGTGCCAGTAGTATCACGGGGGGCACTGAAGCTTTCTTT; CDR3 protein: CASSITGGTEAFF
V gene: TRBV6-6; J gene: TRBJ1-6; D gene: NA; clone size: NA; CDR3 length: 14; CDR3 DNA: TGTGCCAGCAGTTCCCCCGGGACTAGTTCACCCCTCCACTTT; CDR3 protein: CASSSPGTSSPLHF